A single sample is the source of the 2 T cell receptor beta chains below, sequenced in a study of patients and donors after allogeneic stem cell transplantation. TCRdb reanalysed the RT-PCR reads using MiXCR and keeps one entry per CDR3 protein. The sample records fewer than 500,000 distinct CDR3 sequences, 16% being singletons. The sample consisted of blood, either unsorted or a sorted T cell fraction (not recorded which). The receptors were gathered from a human donor who was either an allogeneic HSCT recipient or a stem cell or donor lymphocyte infusion donor (not recorded which). It is not recorded whose cells these are; they may come from a transplant donor.

This clonotype showed up just a few times. The V and J genes are TRBV5-6 and TRBJ1-4; unclear D gene. The CDR3 is 15 amino acids. Trimming took off 4 bases at V and 8 bases at J, with 18 bases between the two ends. Germline V gives CDR1 SGHDT, CDR2 YYEEEE. In DNA, the CDR3 is TGTGCCAGCAGCCCCCCCGGGCAGAGCGGAGAAAAACTGTTTTTT. Its protein is CASSPPGQSGEKLFF.

The sample holds a few counts of this clonotype. This sequence joins TRBV5-6 and TRBJ1-1; no definite D call. Trimming stripped 5 bases from V and 1 base from J, with 12 bases between. The CDR3 contains 14 residues. CDR1 is SGHDT, CDR2 YYEEEE, per germline. CDR3 sequence: CASSFPTPNTEAFF. The DNA for the CDR3 is TGTGCCAGCAGTTTCCCGACACCGAACACTGAAGCTTTCTTT.